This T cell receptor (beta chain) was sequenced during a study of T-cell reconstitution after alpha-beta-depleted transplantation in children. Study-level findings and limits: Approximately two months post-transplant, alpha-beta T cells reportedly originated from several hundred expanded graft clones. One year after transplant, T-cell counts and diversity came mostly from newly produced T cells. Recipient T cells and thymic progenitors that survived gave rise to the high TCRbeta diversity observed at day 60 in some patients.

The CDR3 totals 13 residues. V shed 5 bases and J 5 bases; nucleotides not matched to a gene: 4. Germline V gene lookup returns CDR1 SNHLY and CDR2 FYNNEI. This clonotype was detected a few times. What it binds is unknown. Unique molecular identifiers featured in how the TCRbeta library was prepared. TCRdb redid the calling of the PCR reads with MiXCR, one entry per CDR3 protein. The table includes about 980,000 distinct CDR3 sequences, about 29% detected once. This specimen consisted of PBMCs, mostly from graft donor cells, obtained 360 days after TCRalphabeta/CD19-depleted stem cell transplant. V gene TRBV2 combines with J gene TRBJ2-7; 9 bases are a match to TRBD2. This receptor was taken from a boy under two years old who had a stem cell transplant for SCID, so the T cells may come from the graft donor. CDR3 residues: CASSSRLADEQYF. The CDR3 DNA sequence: TGTGCCAGCAGTTCGAGACTAGCGGACGAGCAGTACTTC.